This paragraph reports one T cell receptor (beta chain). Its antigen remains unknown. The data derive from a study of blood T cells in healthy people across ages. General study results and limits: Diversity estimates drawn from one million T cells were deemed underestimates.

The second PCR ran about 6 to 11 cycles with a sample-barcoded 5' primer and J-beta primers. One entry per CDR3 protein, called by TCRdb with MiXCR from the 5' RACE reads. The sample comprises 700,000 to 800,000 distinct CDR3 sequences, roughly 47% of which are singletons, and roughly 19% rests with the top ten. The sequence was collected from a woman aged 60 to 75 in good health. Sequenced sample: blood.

Written as DNA, the CDR3 is TGCGCCAGCAGCTTGGGACGGTCGAGGGGGGAGACCCAGTACTTC. It encodes CASSLGRSRGETQYF. The chain employs TRBV5-1 and TRBJ2-7, with TRBD1 as a possible D gene (6 bases). Near its end, the DNA agrees better with TRBJ2-5, so the J call may be wrong. This CDR3 is 15 amino acids long. The V gene's germline CDR1 is SGHRS and CDR2 YFSETQ.